The rows below give T cell receptor beta chains drawn from one sample of a study of spatial heterogeneity in lung cancer. In TCRdb, the 5' RACE reads were re-called with MiXCR into one record per CDR3 protein. The data show about 110,000 distinct CDR3 sequences, approximately 10% seen once. Source: PBMCs, taken at follow-up. These receptors all stem from a female donor with early-stage non-small cell lung cancer. Each CDR3 is given with its conserved first and last residue. D genes are given only for firm matches.

CSAGVNSPLHF | - | TRBV20-1
CASSTTSGSSYEQYF | TRBD2 | TRBV28
CSARGLDPGSYNEQFF | TRBD2 | TRBV20-1
CASSYAGQGVTYGYTF | TRBD1 | TRBV6-5
CASSLVAPDTEAFF | - | TRBV7-9
CASRRPPRSTGLAGFADTQYF | TRBD2 | TRBV6-2/TRBV6-3
CASSLHGTGFEQFF | - | TRBV7-3
CASSYSAGSEAYEQYF | - | TRBV6-5
CASGPASISTTDPYF | - | TRBV12-5
CASSLSGYGYTF | - | TRBV27
CSVDPARSGNTIYF | - | TRBV29-1
CASSRPGINEQFF | - | TRBV12-3/TRBV12-4
CASSYSRLSDTQYF | - | TRBV6-2/TRBV6-3
CASSLVGRSYNEQFF | - | TRBV5-4
CASTKDPPGETQYF | - | TRBV2
CASSQESGSSYGYTF | - | TRBV3-1
CSVEDQEVRETQYF | - | TRBV29-1
CASGDQGAATDTQYF | TRBD1 | TRBV5-1
CATSHTGVQETQYF | - | TRBV24-1
CASSLDRRNQPQHF | - | TRBV12-3/TRBV12-4
CASSPGTSGNIEYF | TRBD2 | TRBV5-1
CASTKTATGVVTGELFF | TRBD1 | TRBV6-5
CSVEDHGGGASCYTF | - | TRBV29-1
CASSLVDRGQGQPQHF | TRBD1 | TRBV7-9
CASSLMEDSPLHF | - | TRBV28
CASSLDHTQYF | - | TRBV5-6
CASSVAGRAGNTIYF | - | TRBV9
CATKYGQGNQPQHF | - | TRBV19
CASSLTGSWTDTQYF | TRBD1 | TRBV4-2
CAWSRWEKETQYF | - | TRBV30
CSAALARTGASTDTQYF | - | TRBV20-1
CASRSPGSRGQNTEAFF | TRBD1 | TRBV28
CASSFSRGDGYTF | - | TRBV12-3/TRBV12-4
CSVDVGQGYNEQFF | TRBD1 | TRBV29-1
CASSSSGGLSGANVLTF | TRBD1 | TRBV28